Below are 14 T cell receptor beta chains sequenced from a single sample in a study of shared clonotypes between healthy human individuals. Method: immunoSEQ multiplex PCR; TCRdb's copy keeps in-frame clones and lacks some. The repertoire holds about 1.4 million clones, with roughly 96% as singletons. Source material: naive CD4+ T cells sorted from blood. As to subset: CD45RA+ positively selected. The receptors originated from a man aged 25-45 years in good health.

This chain uses TRBV6-5 with TRBJ1-1, with D possibly being TRBD1 (5 bases). The CDR3 runs 16 residues. V was shortened by 3 bases and J by 0 bases, with 14 bases between the two germline ends. The germline V gene has CDR1 MNHEY and CDR2 SVGAGI. The DNA of the CDR3 is TGTGCCAGCAGTTATAGAGGCAGGGCGCTGAACACTGAAGCTTTCTTT. Translation: CASSYRGRALNTEAFF.

The V call is TRBV6-1, the J call TRBJ1-5, with D possibly TRBD1 on 5 matching bases. Germline V gives CDR1 MNHNS, CDR2 SASEGT. Trimming stripped 6 bases from V and 11 bases from J, with 14 bases between. The CDR3 totals 12 residues. CDR3 DNA: TGTGCCAGCAGCCGGGGCGAGTGGGCCCAGCATTTT. Its translation is CASSRGEWAQHF.

The V and J genes are TRBV29-1 and TRBJ2-7; 7 positions agree with TRBD2. After removal of 7 bases from V and 5 bases from J, the junction contained 5 bases not matched to a gene. From germline, CDR1 is SQVTM and CDR2 ANQGSEA. The CDR3 consists of 11 residues. In DNA form, the CDR3 reads TGCAGCGGGGGGGGTCTGGACGAGCAGTACTTC. Translation: CSGGGLDEQYF.

In DNA form, the CDR3 reads TGTGCCACCCGGACAGGGTCCACAGATACGCAGTATTTT. Translating it yields CATRTGSTDTQYF. The chain employs TRBV28 and TRBJ2-3, with TRBD1 identical over 8 bases. The CDR3 has 13 amino acids. V was clipped by 10 bases and J by 2 bases; unmatched bases: 5. Germline V lookup: CDR1 MDHEN, CDR2 SYDVKM.

V usage is TRBV28 and J usage is TRBJ2-3; TRBD2 aligns across 10 bases. The trim removed 5 bases at V and 4 bases at J, leaving 6 bases unmatched. The germline V gene encodes CDR1 MDHEN and CDR2 SYDVKM. The CDR3 covers 15 residues. The CDR3 nucleotides read TGTGCCAGCAGTATGGGAGCGGGAGGGTCAGATACGCAGTATTTT. Translation: CASSMGAGGSDTQYF.

The chain links TRBV30 to TRBJ1-2; tentatively, D is TRBD1 (5 bases). V lost 1 base, J lost 6 bases, and 15 bases lay in between. This CDR3 has 14 residues. CDR1 is GTSNPN and CDR2 is SVGIG in the germline V gene (reference sequence). The CDR3 nucleotides read TGTGCCTGGAGTGGAGGTTTGGGGCCGGATGGCTACACCTTC. Encoded protein: CAWSGGLGPDGYTF.

The chain employs TRBV4-1 and TRBJ2-7, with a tentative D call TRBD2 (5 bases). Germline assignment: CDR1 MGHRA and CDR2 YSYEKL. The CDR3 extends over 17 amino acids. V was shortened by 2 bases and J by 3 bases, with 20 bases between the two germline ends. CDR3 amino acids: CASSQTMNGVDFYEQYF. CDR3 DNA: TGCGCCAGCAGCCAAACCATGAACGGGGTAGATTTCTACGAGCAGTACTTC.

V usage is TRBV7-7 and J usage is TRBJ1-4; D remains unclear. CDR1 is SSHAT, CDR2 FNYEAQ, per germline (reference sequence). The CDR3 loop spans 13 amino acids. The V gene lost 5 bases and the J gene lost 8 bases, with 12 bases spanning the gap. The CDR3 bases are TGTGCCAGCAGCCCCGTTGGTGGCGAAAAACTGTTTTTT. Protein product: CASSPVGGEKLFF.

The chain couples TRBV11-2 to TRBJ1-1; D gene ambiguous. Trimming removed 5 bases from V and 4 bases from J, with 29 bases in between. The CDR3 has 19 amino acids. Germline V gene lookup returns CDR1 SGHAT and CDR2 FQNNGV. CDR3 nucleotides: TGTGCCAGCAGCCCCATGATGATTGGAGGGTCGGATACGAGCACTGAAGCTTTCTTT. It yields the protein CASSPMMIGGSDTSTEAFF.

CDR3 loop: CASRRTSGQYNEQFF. The CDR3 DNA reads TGTGCCAGCAGACGAACTAGCGGGCAATACAATGAGCAGTTCTTC. The chain has TRBV27 and TRBJ2-1, with 9 positions matching TRBD2. The CDR3 has 15 residues. Germline CDR1 MNHEY, CDR2 SMNVEV (reference sequence). J lost 4 bases, V lost 6 bases, and 7 bases had no gene match.

J is TRBJ2-7 and V is TRBV5-1, with 10 bases aligning to TRBD2. The CDR3 consists of 15 residues. Germline V CDR1 and CDR2: SGHRS, YFSETQ. V lost 2 bases and J lost 5; bases outside the gene matches: 7. The CDR3 nucleotides are TGCGCCAGCAGCTTCGGCCTAGCGGGAGTCCACGAGCAGTACTTC. It translates to CASSFGLAGVHEQYF.

This rearrangement joins TRBV18 to TRBJ1-2, with 9 bases lining up with TRBD1. Germline V lookup: CDR1 KGHSH, CDR2 LQKENI. The CDR3 length is 16 residues. J gave up 5 bases and V 6 bases, and 13 bases lay outside the gene matches. The CDR3 protein is CASSTDAGTGFYGYTF. Written as DNA, the CDR3 is TGTGCCAGCTCGACAGATGCGGGGACAGGGTTTTATGGCTACACCTTC.

The chain is built from TRBV28 and TRBJ1-2, with TRBD1 matching 11 bases. The V gene end was trimmed by 6 bases and the J gene end by 4 bases; junction bases not matched to a gene: 10. The CDR3 loop spans 16 amino acids. Germline V gene data show CDR1 as MDHEN and CDR2 as SYDVKM. CDR3 loop: CASSYRTGGAFYGYTF. As DNA, the CDR3 is TGTGCCAGCAGCTACCGGACAGGGGGCGCATTCTATGGCTACACCTTC.

The chain links TRBV6-1 to TRBJ2-7, with 9 nucleotides matching TRBD2. The length of the CDR3 is 13 residues. The V gene's germline CDR1 is MNHNS and CDR2 SASEGT. V trimming: 6 bases; J trimming: 2 bases; junction bases outside the gene matches: 2. CDR3 protein: CASRTSGAYEQYF. CDR3 DNA: TGTGCCAGCAGGACTAGCGGAGCCTACGAGCAGTACTTC.